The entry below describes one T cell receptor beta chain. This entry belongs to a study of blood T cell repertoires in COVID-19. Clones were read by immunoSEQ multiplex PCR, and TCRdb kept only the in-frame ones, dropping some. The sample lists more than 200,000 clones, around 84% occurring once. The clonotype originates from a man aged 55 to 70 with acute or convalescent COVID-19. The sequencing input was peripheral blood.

The CDR3 sequence: CASSPGTGLMNTEAFF. The CDR3 DNA follows: TGTGCCAGCAGTCCGGGGACAGGTCTCATGAACACTGAAGCTTTCTTT. The V call is TRBV28, the J call TRBJ1-1; 8 positions agree with TRBD1. Germline V gene sequence: CDR1 MDHEN, CDR2 SYDVKM. CDR3 length: 16 residues. V trimming: 5 bases; J trimming: 0 bases; junction bases outside the gene matches: 8.